These T cell receptor beta chains were read from a single sample in a study of shared clonotypes between healthy human individuals. Profiling relied on immunoSEQ multiplex PCR, and the TCRdb table lists in-frame clones only, not all of them. This table has 2,500,000 or so clones, 92% appearing once. The sample consisted of naive CD4+ T cells from PBMCs. The receptor source for this set is a man younger than 30 in good health. Some clones in this sample may be carry-over from other donors' samples. Each CDR3 is given with its conserved first and last residue. Each record gives: J gene, D gene, V gene, clone size, CDR3 DNA, CDR3 protein. The D gene is left open where the match is weak. Rows may omit the clone size; those that give it use once, few, many or a size class.

>TRBJ1-2|NA|TRBV6-5|NA
TGTGCCAGCAGTTATTTGGTCGGGGCTAACTATGGCTACACCTTC
CASSYLVGANYGYTF
>TRBJ2-1|NA|TRBV9|NA
TGTGCCAGCAGCGTGGGAACCTACAATGAGCAGTTCTTC
CASSVGTYNEQFF
>TRBJ2-1|TRBD2|TRBV2|NA
TGTGCCAGCAGTGAAGAAGGGATTCCGGGAGGGCAGTTCTTC
CASSEEGIPGGQFF
>TRBJ1-1|NA|TRBV19|NA
TGTGCCAGTAGTCTTAGCAGGGCCACTGAAGCTTTCTTT
CASSLSRATEAFF
>TRBJ2-3|NA|TRBV29-1|NA
TGCAGCGTAGCAGGGCCAGATACGCAGTATTTT
CSVAGPDTQYF
>TRBJ2-3|NA|TRBV7-3|NA
TGTGCCAGCAGCTTAAAGGGTCTCGCGGGATGGATTTCAGATACGCAGTATTTT
CASSLKGLAGWISDTQYF
>TRBJ2-3|TRBD1|TRBV6-1|NA
TGTGCCAGCAGGGAGACAGGGGACCCCACAGATACGCAGTATTTT
CASRETGDPTDTQYF
>TRBJ2-5|NA|TRBV7-2|NA
TGTGCCAGCAGCTTAGCGCGGTATGGTTGGGAAGAGACCCAGTACTTC
CASSLARYGWEETQYF
>TRBJ2-7|NA|TRBV4-1|NA
TGCGCCAGCAGCCAAGTTTGGGGGGGCCGAACCCGCTACGAGCAGTACTTC
CASSQVWGGRTRYEQYF
>TRBJ2-5|NA|TRBV30|NA
TGTGCCTGGAGTGTACAGGGTTCGGAGACCCAGTACTTC
CAWSVQGSETQYF
>TRBJ2-5|TRBD1|TRBV5-1|once
TGCGCCAGCAGCTTGGCCTGGGGACAGGCACAAGAGACCCAGTACTTC
CASSLAWGQAQETQYF
>TRBJ1-1|TRBD1|TRBV6-5|NA
TGTGCCAGCAGTTACGCCAGGGGGAGAGCTGAAGCTTTCTTT
CASSYARGRAEAFF
>TRBJ1-1|NA|TRBV2|NA
TGTGCCAGCAGTGAGTACACTGAAGCTTTCTTT
CASSEYTEAFF
>TRBJ1-1|NA|TRBV12-5|NA
TGTGCTAGTGGTTTAGCAGCCGCAGGGAACACTGAAGCTTTCTTT
CASGLAAAGNTEAFF
>TRBJ1-1|NA|TRBV25-1|NA
TGTGCCAGCAGTGGGCCGACAGTATTCATGAACACTGAAGCTTTCTTT
CASSGPTVFMNTEAFF
>TRBJ2-1|NA|TRBV29-1|once
TGCAGCGTTGTCGGAAGTTCTACACTGACTGAGCAGTTCTTC
CSVVGSSTLTEQFF
>TRBJ1-2|NA|TRBV7-9|NA
TGTGCCAGCAGCTTAGAAGGCCGGCAGGGGCGGGCCTATGGCTACACCTTC
CASSLEGRQGRAYGYTF
>TRBJ2-1|NA|TRBV7-2|NA
TGTGCCAGCAGCCAGACAGTTACCTACAATGAGCAGTTCTTC
CASSQTVTYNEQFF
>TRBJ2-7|NA|TRBV6-1|NA
TGTGCCAGCACCCTTACGATTGGACAGATATACGAGCAGTACTTC
CASTLTIGQIYEQYF
>TRBJ2-7|TRBD2|TRBV5-4|NA
TGTGCCACCGACGCTAGCGGGGGTAGCTCCTACGAGCAGTACTTC
CATDASGGSSYEQYF
>TRBJ2-5|NA|TRBV7-9|NA
TGTGCCAGCAGCCTAAGGGGTGAAGAGACCCAGTACTTC
CASSLRGEETQYF
>TRBJ2-7|NA|TRBV6-5|NA
TGTGCCAGCAGTTACGGACTAACCTACGAGCAGTACTTC
CASSYGLTYEQYF
>TRBJ2-7|NA|TRBV7-2|NA
TGTGCCAGCAGCTTGAGAGCGACCTACGAGCAGTACTTC
CASSLRATYEQYF
>TRBJ2-3|TRBD2|TRBV9|NA
TGTGCCAGCAGCGCCGGAGGCGGGAGGAACACAGATACGCAGTATTTT
CASSAGGGRNTDTQYF
>TRBJ2-7|TRBD2|TRBV5-1|NA
TGCGCCAGCACCAACATAGCGGGAGTCACCTACGAGCAGTACTTC
CASTNIAGVTYEQYF
>TRBJ2-5|NA|TRBV28|NA
TGTGCCAGCAGAGGGGGGGCTGGGGAGACCCAGTACTTC
CASRGGAGETQYF
>TRBJ1-2|TRBD1|TRBV7-3|NA
TGTGCCAGCAGCTTAACGGGACAGGGTAATGGCTACACCTTC
CASSLTGQGNGYTF
>TRBJ1-2|TRBD1|TRBV29-1|NA
TGCAGCGTTGGGGGGGACAGGGCATCTAACTATGGCTACACCTTC
CSVGGDRASNYGYTF
>TRBJ2-7|NA|TRBV5-1|NA
TGCGCCAGCAGCCTGGGGTACAGGAGCTACGAGCAGTACTTC
CASSLGYRSYEQYF
>TRBJ1-2|NA|TRBV5-5|NA
TGTGCCAGCAGCTTGTCCCGTAGTCCTGTAGGCTACACCTTC
CASSLSRSPVGYTF